The text below deals with one T cell receptor beta chain. Its antigen is not known. Via MiXCR, TCRdb re-called the 5' RACE reads, giving one row per CDR3 protein. Of about 150,000 distinct CDR3 sequences in the sample, 10% to 15% were seen once. The sample is drawn from a study of T-cell memory formation after mild COVID-19. Study-level results: There were some responding clones in pre-infection memory, which suggested that cross-reactive memory had joined.

The sequencing sample was made of PBMCs or a T cell subset sorted from them (not recorded which). The clonotype originates from a man in his late teens or twenties who had mild COVID-19 (a few samples of this study predate the infection). Cell type and time point are not known.

The CDR3 protein is CASTYPGARYF. CDR3 nucleotide sequence: TGTGCCAGCACCTACCCGGGGGCTCGGTACTTC. The chain joins TRBV6-2 or TRBV6-3 to TRBJ2-7; D could derive from TRBD1 or TRBD2 (6 bases each). Germline-derived CDR1 and CDR2 are MNHEY and SVGEGT. The V and J ends lost 7 bases and 12 bases respectively, with 16 bases between them. The CDR3 length is 11 residues.